Presented here are 20 T cell receptor beta chains from one specimen sequenced in a study of siplizumab effects on memory and regulatory T cells. The data were produced by immunoSEQ multiplex PCR, yet TCRdb's version contains in-frame clones alone and is incomplete. The sample shows fewer than 120,000 clones, over 85% of them seen only once. Sequences were obtained from CD4+ T cells sorted from blood. All receptors derive from a human donor in good health.

This chain uses TRBV6-1 with TRBJ1-4; no clear D. This CDR3 spans 14 amino acids. Germline assignment: CDR1 MNHNS and CDR2 SASEGT. Trimming stripped 5 bases from V and 3 bases from J, with 10 bases between. CDR3 region: CASSNPVPNEKLFF. Here the CDR3 DNA reads TGTGCCAGCAGTAACCCGGTCCCTAATGAAAAACTGTTTTTT.

V and J are TRBV5-1 and TRBJ2-2; 9 nucleotides line up with TRBD1. In germline, CDR1 is SGHRS, CDR2 YFSETQ. This CDR3 has 14 amino acids. Trimming took 3 bases from V and 6 from J; bases not matched to a gene: 3. The CDR3 sequence: CASSWTGESGELFF. The CDR3 bases are TGCGCCAGCAGCTGGACAGGGGAATCCGGGGAGCTGTTTTTT.

The rearrangement links TRBV2 to TRBJ1-2; D is possibly TRBD1 (5 bases). The CDR3 sequence is 12 residues long. V was cut by 10 bases and J by 6 bases, with 15 bases left in between. CDR1 and CDR2 (germline): SNHLY, FYNNEI. Here the CDR3 reads CATPRQSDGYTF. Written as DNA, the CDR3 is TGTGCCACCCCGCGACAGAGTGATGGCTACACCTTC. The full variable domain, with the rest looked up from reference TRBV2 and TRBJ1-2, is EPEVTQTPSHQVTQMGQEVILRCVPISNHLYFYWYRQILGQKVEFLVSFYNNEISEKSEIFDDQFSVERPDGSNFTLKIRSTKLEDSAMYFCATPRQSDGYTFGSGTRLTVV.

The CDR3 sequence is CASGLRVSQNSGNTIYF. CDR3 nucleotide sequence: TGTGCTAGTGGTTTGCGTGTGTCGCAGAACTCTGGAAACACCATATATTTT. V is TRBV12-5 and J is TRBJ1-3; D unresolved. The CDR3 contains 17 residues. Trimming left V 2 bases short and J 0 bases short, with 14 bases between. Germline V lookup: CDR1 LGHNT, CDR2 FRNRAP.

This chain joins TRBV7-8 and TRBJ2-1, with D perhaps matching TRBD2 (5 bases). CDR1 is SGHVS, CDR2 FQNEAQ, per germline. V was trimmed by 0 bases and J by 3 bases, leaving 12 bases between them. The CDR3 has 16 residues. The CDR3 DNA follows: TGTGCCAGCAGCTTAGCGAGGGAGCGCAACTACAATGAGCAGTTCTTC. Amino acid sequence: CASSLARERNYNEQFF.

The J gene is TRBJ2-3, the V gene TRBV5-1, with TRBD2 identical over 9 bases. This CDR3 region has 15 residues. Germline V gene sequence: CDR1 SGHRS, CDR2 YFSETQ. The ends lost 4 bases at V and 6 bases at J; junction bases unmatched: 9. CDR3 sequence: CASSLPAGGYDTQYF. CDR3 DNA: TGCGCCAGCAGCCTCCCAGCGGGGGGTTATGATACGCAGTATTTT.

This rearrangement joins TRBV14 to TRBJ2-4; D is ambiguous. The ends were cut back, 2 bases at V and 5 bases at J, with 10 bases in the middle. CDR1 SGHDN and CDR2 FVKESK come from the germline V gene. The length of the CDR3 is 14 residues. This CDR3 is CASSQLNQENIQYF. For the CDR3, the DNA is TGTGCCAGCAGCCAATTGAATCAGGAAAACATTCAGTACTTC.

The CDR3 DNA is TGCGCCAGCAGCCTACTAATGGGTGAAAAACTGTTTTTT. Translation gives CASSLLMGEKLFF. The J gene is TRBJ1-4, the V gene TRBV4-1, with D hard to call. V was trimmed by 4 bases and J by 7 bases, leaving 10 bases between them. This CDR3 is built from 13 residues. From germline, CDR1 is MGHRA and CDR2 YSYEKL.

The rearrangement joins TRBV7-8 to TRBJ2-7; tentative D call: TRBD2 (5 bases). The V gene lost 7 bases and the J gene lost 1 base, with 14 bases spanning the gap. The CDR3 contains 14 residues. Germline CDR1 and CDR2: SGHVS and FQNEAQ. CDR3 residues: CASISPLVSYEQYF. The CDR3, as DNA: TGTGCCAGCATCTCCCCACTAGTATCCTACGAGCAGTACTTC.

Only one count was recorded for this clone. A junction end diverges from the germline sequence, so it may reflect a read error. The chain carries TRBV2 and TRBJ2-1; D gene ambiguous. The CDR3 has 12 residues. Germline V gives CDR1 SNHLY, CDR2 FYNNEI. The CDR3 DNA reads as TGTGCCAGCAATGAACAGAACAATGAGCAGTTCTTC. It yields the protein CASNEQNNEQFF.

The rearrangement links TRBV5-1 to TRBJ1-2; the match to TRBD1 covers 8 bases. CDR1 and CDR2 from the germline V gene are SGHRS and YFSETQ. The junction had 1 base not matched to a gene; V was cut back by 4 bases and J by 2 bases. CDR3 length: 13 amino acids. CDR3 nucleotides: TGCGCCAGCAGCGGGACAGGAAACTATGGCTACACCTTC. Translating it yields CASSGTGNYGYTF.

The chain carries TRBV18 and TRBJ2-3; 9 bases map to TRBD1. With 3 bases clipped from V and 8 bases from J, the junction kept 6 bases outside the gene matches. The CDR3 has 14 amino acids. Germline assignment: CDR1 KGHSH and CDR2 LQKENI. CDR3 loop: CASSPIETGGTQYF. The DNA for the CDR3 is TGTGCCAGCTCACCTATAGAGACAGGGGGTACGCAGTATTTT.

This chain uses TRBV28 with TRBJ2-7; no clear D. This CDR3 spans 13 amino acids. The germline V gene encodes CDR1 MDHEN and CDR2 SYDVKM. Trimming stripped 3 bases from V and 2 bases from J, with 8 bases between. In nucleotides, the CDR3 is TGTGCCAGCAGTTTGGGCAGAACCTACGAGCAGTACTTC. It encodes CASSLGRTYEQYF.

The CDR3: CASSFRGGPGNEQFF. In DNA form, the CDR3 reads TGTGCCAGCAGCTTCCGGGGGGGCCCGGGGAATGAGCAGTTCTTC. This chain links TRBV11-2 with TRBJ2-1; 8 bases match TRBD2. Germline trimming cut 3 bases from V and 7 bases from J; bases unmatched to any gene: 8. Germline V gene sequence: CDR1 SGHAT, CDR2 FQNNGV. The CDR3 spans 15 residues.

The chain links TRBV7-2 to TRBJ2-1, with TRBD1 matching over 8 bases. Germline V gene sequence: CDR1 SGHTA, CDR2 FQGNSA. The V gene end was trimmed by 5 bases and the J gene end by 4 bases; junction bases not matched to a gene: 7. The CDR3 length is 15 residues. The CDR3 reads CASSLGQAPYNEQFF. CDR3 DNA: TGTGCCAGCAGCCTGGGACAGGCACCTTACAATGAGCAGTTCTTC.

V and J are TRBV28 and TRBJ1-5, with D hard to call. The CDR3 extends over 12 amino acids. CDR1 and CDR2 (germline): MDHEN, SYDVKM. V shed 7 bases and J shed 6 bases, with 10 bases lying between them. This chain's CDR3 is CASNLLAQPQHF. The CDR3 DNA sequence: TGTGCCAGCAACCTCCTTGCTCAGCCCCAGCATTTT.

Turning to this clone: The junction differs from germline at one of its ends, possibly a read error. The chain couples TRBV29-1 to TRBJ2-1; TRBD1 matches at 9 bases. The germline gives CDR1 SQVTM, CDR2 ANQGSEA. This CDR3 has 12 amino acids. The CDR3 DNA sequence: TGCAGCGTTGAACCAACCGGGACAGGGATGATCTTC. It is translated as CSVEPTGTGMIF.

The J gene is TRBJ2-7, the V gene TRBV5-5, with 11 bases that match TRBD1. V trimming: 4 bases; J trimming: 4 bases; junction bases outside the gene matches: 13. Germline loops: CDR1 SGHKS, CDR2 YYEKEE (reference sequence). This CDR3 is 17 amino acids long. Here the CDR3 reads CASSPGTGGLSGYEQYF. The DNA for the CDR3 is TGTGCCAGCAGCCCGGGGACAGGGGGATTGTCTGGGTACGAGCAGTACTTC.

The V call is TRBV7-9, the J call TRBJ2-1, with D perhaps matching TRBD1 (6 bases). V was clipped by 5 bases and J by 2 bases, with 13 bases between them. The CDR3 is 15 amino acids. Per germline, CDR1 SEHNR and CDR2 FQNEAQ (reference sequence). The CDR3 loop reads CASSQARQAYNEQFF. The CDR3 coding sequence is TGTGCCAGCAGCCAGGCCCGACAGGCCTACAATGAGCAGTTCTTC.

The genes are TRBV18 and TRBJ2-1, with 9 bases lining up with TRBD2. CDR1 and CDR2 from the germline V gene are KGHSH and LQKENI. V lost 2 bases to trimming and J lost 2 bases; unmatched junction nucleotides: 4. CDR3 length: 16 residues. The DNA for the CDR3 is TGTGCCAGCTCACCAGTTCCTAGCGGGGCCTACAATGAGCAGTTCTTC. Translated: CASSPVPSGAYNEQFF.